This TCR beta chain was retrieved from a study of cytomegalovirus exposure and HLA in healthy donors. Notes on the study in general: Reportedly, a later analysis found an Asian-associated ancestry cluster had fewer N-insertions than the approximately 670-donor mean.

The study ran its PCR with 60 Vbeta and 13 Jbeta primers. The table came from immunoSEQ multiplex PCR; TCRdb's copy has only in-frame clones and leaves some out. This sample has 130,000 or so clones; about 77% occur once, and the top ten carry around 1.3%. On this clone: What it binds is unknown.

The CDR3 is 15 residues long. Deletions cut 5 bases from V and 3 bases from J, with 14 bases between. Per germline, CDR1 LNHDA and CDR2 SQIVND (reference sequence). The sequence derives from a woman aged 35 to 49 in good health and CMV-seronegative. The chain recombines TRBV19 with TRBJ1-5; TRBD1 might be the D (5 bases). The sequenced sample consisted of PBMCs. The CDR3 DNA follows: TGTGCCAGTAGTGTCGGATGGGGACTCAATCAGCCCCAGCATTTT. It codes for CASSVGWGLNQPQHF. Supplemented by reference TRBV19 and TRBJ1-5, the full variable domain reads DGGITQSPKYLFRKEGQNVTLSCEQNLNHDAMYWYRQDPGQGLRLIYYSQIVNDFQKGDIAEGYSVSREKKESFPLTVTSAQKNPTAFYLCASSVGWGLNQPQHFGDGTRLSIL.